This is a list of T cell receptor beta chains from one sample in a study of T cell repertoires in cytomegalovirus infection. TCRdb re-called the reads through MiXCR, storing one row per CDR3 protein. The sample consists of about 360,000 distinct CDR3 sequences, 18% of them appearing once. Sequenced material: PBMCs. The receptors stem from a human donor in good health (CMV status not recorded). Some clones in this sample may be carry-over from other donors' samples. The CDR3 runs from the conserved cysteine through the conserved F or W. Fields, in order: V gene, clone size, D gene, J gene, CDR3 DNA, CDR3 protein. A D gene is named only where the DNA matches it firmly. Clone size appears in some rows only: once, few, many, or a class for an expanded clone.

V: TRBV4-1; size: few; D: -; J: TRBJ2-1; DNA: TGCGCCAGCAGCCCCGGTGGCTGGGGTTACAATGAGCAGTTCTTC; CDR3: CASSPGGWGYNEQFF
V: TRBV30; size: few; D: -; J: TRBJ2-1; DNA: TGTGCCTGGAGTCTAGTGGGACTTTACAATGAGCAGTTCTTC; CDR3: CAWSLVGLYNEQFF
V: TRBV20-1; size: few; D: TRBD1; J: TRBJ1-2; DNA: TGCAGTGCTAACCCCGACAGGGAATTAGCTAACTATGGCTACACCTTC; CDR3: CSANPDRELANYGYTF
V: TRBV7-9; size: medium-sized; D: -; J: TRBJ2-4; DNA: TGTGCCAGCAGCTTCGGCTGGGAGGAAAACATTCAGTACTTC; CDR3: CASSFGWEENIQYF
V: TRBV25-1; size: few; D: TRBD2; J: TRBJ2-3; DNA: TGTGCCAGCAGTGAGGCGGGGGGGCGGACAGATACGCAGTATTTT; CDR3: CASSEAGGRTDTQYF
V: TRBV11-3; size: once; D: -; J: TRBJ2-2; DNA: TGTGCCAGAAGCAACACCGGGGAGCTGTTTTTT; CDR3: CARSNTGELFF
V: TRBV12-3/TRBV12-4; size: few; D: TRBD1; J: TRBJ2-3; DNA: TGTGCCAGCGGACAGGGATATACAGATACGCAGTATTTT; CDR3: CASGQGYTDTQYF
V: TRBV28; size: -; D: -; J: TRBJ1-5; DNA: TGTGCCAGCAGTTTTTTCCAGGGTGGCAATCAGCCCCAGCATTTT; CDR3: CASSFFQGGNQPQHF
V: TRBV20-1; size: -; D: -; J: TRBJ2-4; DNA: TGCAGTGCTACCCGACAGCTAGCCAAAAACATTCAGTACTTC; CDR3: CSATRQLAKNIQYF
V: TRBV7-6; size: -; D: -; J: TRBJ1-4; DNA: TGTGCCAGCTTCTCAGGTTCAACTAATGAAAAACTGTTTTTT; CDR3: CASFSGSTNEKLFF
V: TRBV7-2; size: -; D: -; J: TRBJ2-5; DNA: TGTGCCAGCAGCTTAGGGGAACTAGTGAGGGAGACCCAGTACTTC; CDR3: CASSLGELVRETQYF
V: TRBV20-1; size: few; D: -; J: TRBJ2-3; DNA: TGCAGTGCTAGGGCACAGGGACCCACAGATACGCAGTATTTT; CDR3: CSARAQGPTDTQYF
V: TRBV10-3; size: few; D: TRBD1; J: TRBJ1-5; DNA: TGTGCCATCAGTGGGGGCAGGGGGAATCAGCCCCAGCATTTT; CDR3: CAISGGRGNQPQHF
V: TRBV7-9; size: -; D: -; J: TRBJ2-5; DNA: TGTGCCAGCAGCTTAGTTACAGGCTGGGGGCAAGAGACCCAGTACTTC; CDR3: CASSLVTGWGQETQYF
V: TRBV20-1; size: few; D: TRBD2; J: TRBJ2-1; DNA: TGCAGTGCTAAGACTAGCGGGAGGCTCCACGGCCTTTCCTACAATGAGCAGTTCTTC; CDR3: CSAKTSGRLHGLSYNEQFF
V: TRBV2; size: few; D: -; J: TRBJ1-2; DNA: TGTGCCAGCAGTCCTCAGGACGGCTACACCTTC; CDR3: CASSPQDGYTF
V: TRBV6-5; size: few; D: -; J: TRBJ1-1; DNA: TGTGCCAGCAGGGAGGGACAAACTGAAGCTTTCTTT; CDR3: CASREGQTEAFF
V: TRBV2; size: -; D: -; J: TRBJ1-3; DNA: TGTGCCAGCAGTGACCCTGGAAACACCATATATTTT; CDR3: CASSDPGNTIYF
V: TRBV6-2/TRBV6-3; size: -; D: -; J: TRBJ1-5; DNA: TGTGCCAGCAGCCGATCAACAGGGTACCCGAGGGAATATAGCAATCAGCCCCAGCATTTT; CDR3: CASSRSTGYPREYSNQPQHF
V: TRBV12-3/TRBV12-4; size: -; D: -; J: TRBJ1-2; DNA: TGTGCCAGCAATATGGACAGAGACAACTATGGCTACACCTTC; CDR3: CASNMDRDNYGYTF
V: TRBV7-4; size: once; D: -; J: TRBJ1-5; DNA: TGTGCCAGCAGCTTGGGCAGGGGAGGTGTAAGTCAGCCCCAGCATTTT; CDR3: CASSLGRGGVSQPQHF